This T cell receptor beta chain stems from a study of OX40 agonist ivuxolimab in advanced cancers. Background on the study: Mean age 60 years, range roughly 20 to 85; roughly 82% male. Three patients had partial responses: one hepatocellular carcinoma, two cutaneous melanoma.

Germline-derived CDR1 and CDR2 are SNHLY and FYNNEI. The CDR3 length is 15 residues. V lost 4 bases and J lost 2; bases outside the gene matches: 5. Patients had blood sampled at baseline and again on cycle 4 day 1 and cycle 7 day 1. The assay was immunoSEQ multiplex PCR, and TCRdb's table has in-frame clones only and misses some. The data hold around 50,000 clones, with approximately 90% observed a single time. The rearrangement uses TRBV2 and TRBJ2-7; 10 bases match TRBD1. The sample here was CD4+ or CD8+ T cells sorted from blood, taken in a trial of the OX40 agonist ivuxolimab. This TCR was sampled from an adult with an advanced solid tumor such as melanoma, head and neck, liver or kidney cancer. The CDR3 is CASSAAGQGTYEQYF. The DNA of the CDR3 is TGTGCCAGCAGTGCTGCGGGACAGGGGACCTACGAGCAGTACTTC.